This T cell receptor (beta chain) was profiled in a study of T cells expressing NK-cell markers. Study overall: Serological testing identified most of the eight sequenced donors as HCMV-seropositive and one as seronegative. Study-wide results and caveats: The study did not resolve the HCMV specificity of expanded NKG2C+ T cell clones. In a handful of donors, these clonotypes also led the CD3+CD56-NKG2C+ fraction.

The CDR3 contains 16 residues. CDR1 is DFQATT and CDR2 is SNEGSKA in the germline V gene (reference sequence). As regards this clonotype: What it binds is unknown.

TCRdb re-called the 5' RACE reads and gives one entry per CDR3 protein, without DNA. The sample has around 470,000 distinct CDR3 sequences, and its top ten clones hold about 1.5%. The genes are TRBV20-1 and TRBJ2-5; TCRdb gives TRBD2 as the D gene, but with no DNA this cannot be confirmed. The sequenced material came from blood T cells: a sorted CD56 or NKG2C T cell subset, CD4+ or CD8+ T cells, or bulk PBMC T cells (not recorded which). The sequence was obtained from a woman aged 45-60 years in good health. CDR3 sequence reads: CSARDYLAGGPGAQYF.